This TCR beta chain was recovered during a study of blood T cell repertoires in COVID-19. Study-wide background: T cells, B-cell-depleted T cells, or PBMCs supplied cDNA or gDNA.

V gave up 0 bases and J gave up 2 bases; unmatched junction bases: 5. The length of the CDR3 is 16 residues. Germline lookup yields CDR1 KGHSH and CDR2 LQKENI. Profiled with immunoSEQ multiplex PCR; TCRdb holds only in-frame clones, not every one. The table records around 170,000 clones, roughly 85% of them present only once. The chain recombines TRBV18 with TRBJ2-3, with 7 bases lining up with TRBD2. The sample consisted of peripheral blood. The source is a man between 50 and 59 years old with active or convalescent COVID-19. CDR3 loop: CASSPPRAGDTDTQYF. The CDR3 DNA reads TGTGCCAGCTCACCACCTAGGGCGGGAGACACAGATACGCAGTATTTT.